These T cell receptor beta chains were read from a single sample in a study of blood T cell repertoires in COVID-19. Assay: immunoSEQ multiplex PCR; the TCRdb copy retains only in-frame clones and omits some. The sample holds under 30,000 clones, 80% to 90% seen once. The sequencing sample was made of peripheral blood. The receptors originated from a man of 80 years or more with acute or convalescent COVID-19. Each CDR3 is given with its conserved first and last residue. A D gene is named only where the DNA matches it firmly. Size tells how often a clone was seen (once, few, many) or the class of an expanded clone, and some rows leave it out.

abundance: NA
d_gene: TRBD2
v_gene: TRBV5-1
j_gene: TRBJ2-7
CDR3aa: CASSTGTSGSYEQYF
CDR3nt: TGCGCCAGCAGCACCGGGACTAGCGGATCCTACGAGCAGTACTTC

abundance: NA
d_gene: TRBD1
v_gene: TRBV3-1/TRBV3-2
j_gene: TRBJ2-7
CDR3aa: CASSQAQGGSYEQYF
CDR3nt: TGTGCCAGCAGCCAAGCACAGGGGGGATCCTACGAGCAGTACTTC

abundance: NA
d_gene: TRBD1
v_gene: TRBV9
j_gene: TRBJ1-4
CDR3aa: CASSATPGTGHEKLFF
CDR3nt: TGTGCCAGCAGCGCGACTCCCGGGACAGGGCATGAAAAACTGTTTTTT

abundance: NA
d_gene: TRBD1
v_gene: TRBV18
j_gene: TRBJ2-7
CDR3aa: CASSPMTPGTGSYEQYF
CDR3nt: TGTGCCAGCTCACCCATGACCCCCGGGACAGGGTCCTACGAGCAGTACTTC

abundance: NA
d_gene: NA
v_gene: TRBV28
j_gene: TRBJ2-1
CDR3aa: CASRNQGQYSYNEQFF
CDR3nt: TGTGCCAGCAGAAACCAGGGGCAATACTCCTACAATGAGCAGTTCTTC

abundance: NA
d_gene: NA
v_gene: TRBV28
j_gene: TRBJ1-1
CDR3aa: CASRLQGSTEAFF
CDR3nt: TGTGCCAGCCGACTACAGGGAAGCACTGAAGCTTTCTTT

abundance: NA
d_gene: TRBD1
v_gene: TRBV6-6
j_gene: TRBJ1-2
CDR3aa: CASSRGDRGGFYGYTF
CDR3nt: TGTGCCAGCAGTCGAGGTGACAGGGGAGGTTTCTATGGCTACACCTTC

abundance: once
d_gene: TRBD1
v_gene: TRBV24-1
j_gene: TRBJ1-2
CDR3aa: CATSATGTGFGYTF
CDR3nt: TGTGCCACCAGTGCCACCGGGACAGGGTTTGGCTACACCTTC

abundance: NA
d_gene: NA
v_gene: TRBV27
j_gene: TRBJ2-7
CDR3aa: CASSWYSGTPREQYF
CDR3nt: TGTGCCAGCAGCTGGTACTCCGGGACTCCGAGAGAGCAGTACTTC

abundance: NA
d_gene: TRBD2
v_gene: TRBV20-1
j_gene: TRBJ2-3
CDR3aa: CSASPRLAGGPGTDTQYF
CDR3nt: TGCAGTGCTAGTCCTAGGCTAGCGGGGGGGCCGGGCACAGATACGCAGTATTTT

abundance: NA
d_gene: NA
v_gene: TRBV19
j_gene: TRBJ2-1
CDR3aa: CASSIVTPSSYNEQFF
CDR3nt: TGTGCCAGTAGTATAGTTACGCCTAGCTCCTACAATGAGCAGTTCTTC

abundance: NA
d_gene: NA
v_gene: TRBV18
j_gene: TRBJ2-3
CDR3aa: CASSPNRHDWTQYF
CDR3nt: TGTGCCAGCTCACCCAACAGGCACGATTGGACGCAGTATTTT

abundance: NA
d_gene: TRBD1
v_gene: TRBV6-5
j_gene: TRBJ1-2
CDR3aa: CASSYRQGVGGYTF
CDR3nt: TGTGCCAGCAGTTACAGGCAGGGGGTTGGTGGCTACACCTTC

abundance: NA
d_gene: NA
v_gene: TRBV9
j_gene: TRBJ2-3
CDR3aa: CASSVGPPGTDTQYF
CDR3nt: TGTGCCAGCAGCGTGGGTCCCCCAGGGACAGATACGCAGTATTTT

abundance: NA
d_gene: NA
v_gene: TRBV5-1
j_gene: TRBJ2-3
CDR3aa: CASSLVQSTDTQYF
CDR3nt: TGCGCCAGCAGCTTGGTCCAGAGCACAGATACGCAGTATTTT

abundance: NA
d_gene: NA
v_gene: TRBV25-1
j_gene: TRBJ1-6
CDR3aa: CASSERWSSNSPLHF
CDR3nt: TGTGCCAGCAGTGAAAGGTGGAGTTCCAATTCACCCCTCCACTTT

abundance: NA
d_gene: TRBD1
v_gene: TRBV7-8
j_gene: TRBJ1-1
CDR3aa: CASSSNPGQGVTEAFF
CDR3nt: TGTGCCAGCAGCTCGAACCCGGGACAGGGGGTCACTGAAGCTTTCTTT

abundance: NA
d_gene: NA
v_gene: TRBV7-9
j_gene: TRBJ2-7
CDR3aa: CASSSLGAGADYEQYF
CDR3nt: TGTGCCAGCAGCTCCTTGGGGGCGGGGGCCGATTACGAGCAGTACTTC

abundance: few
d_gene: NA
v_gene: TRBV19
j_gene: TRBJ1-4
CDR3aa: CARQKATNEKLFF
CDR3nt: TGTGCCAGACAGAAGGCAACTAATGAAAAACTGTTTTTT

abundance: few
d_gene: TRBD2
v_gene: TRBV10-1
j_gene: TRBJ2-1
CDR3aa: CASSRKAGAEYNEQFF
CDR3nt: TGCGCCAGCAGCCGAAAAGCGGGGGCCGAATACAATGAGCAGTTCTTC

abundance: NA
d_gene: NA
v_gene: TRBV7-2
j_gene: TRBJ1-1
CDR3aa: CASSRQAEGAFF
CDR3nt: TGTGCCAGCAGCCGACAGGCCGAGGGAGCTTTCTTT

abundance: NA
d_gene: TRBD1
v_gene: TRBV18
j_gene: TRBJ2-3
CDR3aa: CASSLQTGNTDTQYF
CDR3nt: TGTGCCAGCTCACTCCAGACAGGGAACACAGATACGCAGTATTTT

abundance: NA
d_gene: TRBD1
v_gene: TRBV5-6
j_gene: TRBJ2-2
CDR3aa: CASSLYPTGGLTGELFF
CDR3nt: TGTGCCAGCAGCTTATATCCGACAGGGGGCTTAACCGGGGAGCTGTTTTTT

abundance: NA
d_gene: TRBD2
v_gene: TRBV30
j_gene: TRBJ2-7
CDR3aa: CAWRLAGGGEQYF
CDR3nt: TGTGCCTGGAGACTGGCGGGGGGCGGGGAGCAGTACTTC

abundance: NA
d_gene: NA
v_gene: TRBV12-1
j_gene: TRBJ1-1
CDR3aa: CASSPRQAIDTEAFF
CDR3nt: TGTGCCAGCAGCCCTCGACAGGCCATAGACACTGAAGCTTTCTTT

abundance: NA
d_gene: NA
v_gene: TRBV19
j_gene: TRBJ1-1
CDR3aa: CASSIDIWRGTEAFF
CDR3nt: TGTGCCAGTAGTATAGATATTTGGAGGGGAACTGAAGCTTTCTTT

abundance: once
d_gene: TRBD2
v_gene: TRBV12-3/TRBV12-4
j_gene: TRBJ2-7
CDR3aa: CASWAGGRYEQYF
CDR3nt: TGTGCCAGCTGGGCGGGGGGAAGGTACGAGCAGTACTTC

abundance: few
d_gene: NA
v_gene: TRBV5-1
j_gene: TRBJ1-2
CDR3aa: CASSTRPDRSYGYTF
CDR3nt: TGCGCCAGCAGCACTCGCCCCGACAGGAGCTATGGCTACACCTTC

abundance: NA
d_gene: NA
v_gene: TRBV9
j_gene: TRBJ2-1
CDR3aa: CASSARLVWRDEQFF
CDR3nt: TGTGCCAGCAGCGCCCGACTAGTTTGGAGGGATGAGCAGTTCTTC

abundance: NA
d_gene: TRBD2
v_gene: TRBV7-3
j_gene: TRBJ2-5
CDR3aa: CASSPWGGLETQYF
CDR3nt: TGTGCCAGCAGCCCCTGGGGGGGTCTAGAGACCCAGTACTTC

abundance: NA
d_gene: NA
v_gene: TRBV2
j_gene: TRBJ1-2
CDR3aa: CASSELVSSNYGYTF
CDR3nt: TGTGCCAGCAGTGAATTGGTGAGCTCAAACTATGGCTACACCTTC

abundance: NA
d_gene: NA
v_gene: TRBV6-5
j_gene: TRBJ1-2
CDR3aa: CASSYSSFYGYTF
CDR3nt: TGTGCCAGCAGTTACTCGTCGTTCTATGGCTACACCTTC

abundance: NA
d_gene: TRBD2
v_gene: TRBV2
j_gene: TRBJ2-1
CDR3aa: CASSKIAGGLEQFF
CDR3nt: TGTGCCAGCAGTAAAATAGCGGGGGGGCTCGAGCAGTTCTTC

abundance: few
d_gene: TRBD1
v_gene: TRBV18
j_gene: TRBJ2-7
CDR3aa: CASSHSPRTGLSYEQYF
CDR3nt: TGTGCCAGCTCACACTCTCCCCGGACAGGGCTCTCCTACGAGCAGTACTTC

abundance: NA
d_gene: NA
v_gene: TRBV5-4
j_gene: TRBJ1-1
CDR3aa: CASSLGGRGAEAFF
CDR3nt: TGTGCCAGCAGCCTAGGGGGGAGGGGTGCTGAAGCTTTCTTT

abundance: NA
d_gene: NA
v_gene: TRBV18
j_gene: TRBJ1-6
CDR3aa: CASSPPRGSGSPLHF
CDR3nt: TGTGCCAGCTCACCACCGAGGGGGAGCGGATCACCCCTCCACTTT

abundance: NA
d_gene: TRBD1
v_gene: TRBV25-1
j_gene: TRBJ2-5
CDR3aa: CASRGTAGQETQYF
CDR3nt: TGTGCCAGCAGAGGGACAGCCGGCCAAGAGACCCAGTACTTC

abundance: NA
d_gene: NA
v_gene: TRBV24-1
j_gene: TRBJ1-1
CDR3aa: CATQGFGDTEAFF
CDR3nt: TGTGCCACCCAGGGGTTTGGGGATACTGAAGCTTTCTTT

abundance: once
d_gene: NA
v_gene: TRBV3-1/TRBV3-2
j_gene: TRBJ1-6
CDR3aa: CASSQVGDYNSPLHF
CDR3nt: TGTGCCAGCAGCCAAGTAGGGGATTATAATTCACCCCTCCACTTT

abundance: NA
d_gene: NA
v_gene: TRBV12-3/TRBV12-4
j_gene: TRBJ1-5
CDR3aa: CASSLYGEPQHF
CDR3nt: TGTGCCAGCAGTTTATATGGAGAGCCCCAGCATTTT

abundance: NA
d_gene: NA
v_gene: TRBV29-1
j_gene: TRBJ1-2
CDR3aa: CSVQGGAEGYTF
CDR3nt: TGCAGCGTTCAGGGAGGAGCGGAAGGCTACACCTTC

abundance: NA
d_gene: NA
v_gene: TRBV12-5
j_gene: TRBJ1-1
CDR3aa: CASGFQNTEAFF
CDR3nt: TGTGCTAGTGGTTTTCAGAACACTGAAGCTTTCTTT